The 8 T cell receptor beta chains listed next were all sequenced from one sample in a study of shared clonotypes between healthy human individuals. TCRdb keeps only in-frame clones here, not all; method: immunoSEQ multiplex PCR. This sample has about 560,000 clones, with around three quarters found just once. The specimen was PBMCs. These receptors all stem from a woman in her 40s in good health. Some clones in this sample may be carry-over from other donors' samples.

V usage is TRBV19 and J usage is TRBJ2-3, with 12 bases fitting TRBD2. The CDR3 spans 16 residues. The junction had 9 bases not matched to a gene; V was cut back by 7 bases and J by 4 bases. Germline V gene lookup returns CDR1 LNHDA and CDR2 SQIVND (reference sequence). The CDR3 protein is CASIPGLAGRPDTQYF. The CDR3 DNA reads as TGTGCCAGTATCCCAGGACTAGCGGGACGGCCAGATACGCAGTATTTT.

This clone was detected only a few times. Other DNA sequences in the same sample also yield this CDR3. The chain couples TRBV7-2 to TRBJ1-1, with 9 bases that match TRBD1. Germline V CDR1 and CDR2: SGHTA, FQGNSA. The CDR3 has 14 residues. The junction had 5 bases not matched to a gene; V was cut back by 5 bases and J by 4 bases. The chain's CDR3 is CASSGQGPGTEAFF. The CDR3, as DNA: TGTGCCAGCAGCGGACAGGGGCCAGGCACTGAAGCTTTCTTT.

This chain joins TRBV28 and TRBJ1-2; D is unclear. Germline CDR1 MDHEN, CDR2 SYDVKM. This CDR3 is built from 13 residues. The V and J ends lost 3 bases and 8 bases respectively, with 13 bases between them. In nucleotides, the CDR3 is TGTGCCAGCAGTTTGGCGTGGGGTCGGGGCTACACCTTC. This translates into CASSLAWGRGYTF.

In this sample, this clone turned up once. The rearrangement uses TRBV7-3 and TRBJ1-1; D call uncertain. V was pared by 2 bases and J by 6 bases, with 16 bases between. CDR3 size: 15 residues. CDR1 and CDR2 (germline): SGHTA, FQGTGA. The CDR3 DNA is TGTGCCAGCAGCTTATTTGGCGGGGTGGACTCTGAAGCTTTCTTT. This encodes CASSLFGGVDSEAFF.

The sample holds one count of this clone. The rearrangement joins TRBV2 to TRBJ2-1; D remains ambiguous. V lost 6 bases to trimming and J lost 2 bases, with 5 bases between them. Germline lookup yields CDR1 SNHLY and CDR2 FYNNEI. The CDR3 totals 12 residues. CDR3 DNA sequence: TGTGCCAGCAGACCTACCTACAATGAGCAGTTCTTC. Translated: CASRPTYNEQFF.

V and J are TRBV28 and TRBJ1-2, with D uncertain. The germline V gene encodes CDR1 MDHEN and CDR2 SYDVKM. Deletions cut 6 bases from V and 4 bases from J, with 12 bases between. The CDR3 consists of 13 residues. In nucleotides, the CDR3 is TGTGCCAGCAGGCGCCAGGACCTCTATGGCTACACCTTC. Translation: CASRRQDLYGYTF.

V is TRBV5-6 and J is TRBJ2-2; D is ambiguous. Trimming cost V 0 bases and J 3 bases, with 9 bases left between them. CDR3 length equals 15 residues. Germline V gene data show CDR1 as SGHDT and CDR2 as YYEEEE. CDR3 protein: CASSLGLRDTGELFF. The DNA for the CDR3 is TGTGCCAGCAGCTTGGGTCTTAGGGACACCGGGGAGCTGTTTTTT.

In regard to this clone: The junction and the germline gene differ at one end; a read error may be behind it. The CDR3 nucleotides read TGCGCCAGCAGCCAAGGAGCGGTGAACACTGAAGCTTTCTTT. The encoded protein is CASSQGAVNTEAFF. The V gene is TRBV11-2, the J gene TRBJ1-1; D is undetermined. Germline V lookup: CDR1 SGHAT, CDR2 FQNNGV. The CDR3 totals 14 residues.